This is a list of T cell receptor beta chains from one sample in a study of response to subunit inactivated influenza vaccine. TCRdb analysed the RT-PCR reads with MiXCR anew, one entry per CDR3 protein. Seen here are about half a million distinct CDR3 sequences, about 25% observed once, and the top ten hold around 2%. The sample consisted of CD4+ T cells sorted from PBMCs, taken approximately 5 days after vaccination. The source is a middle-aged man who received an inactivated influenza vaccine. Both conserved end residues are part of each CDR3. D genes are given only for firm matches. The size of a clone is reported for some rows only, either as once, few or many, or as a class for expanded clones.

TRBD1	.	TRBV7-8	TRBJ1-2	CASSTTGTGEGYTF	TGTGCCAGCAGCACCACCGGGACAGGGGAAGGCTACACCTTC
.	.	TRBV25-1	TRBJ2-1	CASSVLRTQVYNEQFF	TGTGCCAGCAGTGTGCTGCGGACACAAGTTTACAATGAGCAGTTCTTC
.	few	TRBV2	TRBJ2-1	CASRAHNEQFF	TGTGCCAGCAGGGCCCACAATGAGCAGTTCTTC
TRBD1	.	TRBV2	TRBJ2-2	CASSWGQGVGELFF	TGTGCCAGCAGTTGGGGACAGGGAGTCGGGGAGCTGTTTTTT
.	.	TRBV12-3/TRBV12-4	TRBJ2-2	CASSLVVPGIGELFF	TGTGCCAGCAGTTTAGTAGTCCCAGGAATCGGGGAGCTGTTTTTT
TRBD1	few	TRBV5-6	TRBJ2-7	CASSFLDRVYEQYF	TGTGCCAGCAGCTTCCTGGACAGGGTCTACGAGCAGTACTTC
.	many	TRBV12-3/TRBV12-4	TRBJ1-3	CASSFSEGNTIYF	TGTGCCAGCAGTTTCTCCGAGGGAAACACCATATATTTT
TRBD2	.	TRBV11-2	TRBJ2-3	CASSLGRLAGKTSTDTQYF	TGTGCCAGCAGCTTAGGACGACTAGCGGGAAAAACTAGCACAGATACGCAGTATTTT
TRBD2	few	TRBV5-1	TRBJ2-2	CASTMTSRNTGELFF	TGCGCCAGCACCATGACTAGCCGTAACACCGGGGAGCTGTTTTTT
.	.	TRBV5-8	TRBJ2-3	CASNNWGGVTDTQYF	TGTGCCAGCAACAACTGGGGCGGGGTCACAGATACGCAGTATTTT
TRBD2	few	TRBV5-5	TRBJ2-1	CASSSGLGAYNEQFF	TGTGCCAGCAGCTCCGGACTAGGAGCCTACAATGAGCAGTTCTTC
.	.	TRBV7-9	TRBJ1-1	CASRRQLNTEAFF	TGTGCCAGCAGAAGACAGTTGAACACTGAAGCTTTCTTT
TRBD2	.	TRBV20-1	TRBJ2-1	CCARPGLARPGASNEQFF	TGCTGTGCTAGACCGGGACTAGCGAGGCCGGGGGCAAGCAATGAGCAGTTCTTC
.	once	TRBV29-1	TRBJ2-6	CSVPRTVSSGANVLTF	TGCAGCGTCCCCCGGACAGTCAGTTCTGGGGCCAACGTCCTGACTTTC
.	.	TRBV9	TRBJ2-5	CASSVGVLDGGETQYF	TGTGCCAGCAGCGTAGGGGTTCTGGACGGGGGAGAGACCCAGTACTTC
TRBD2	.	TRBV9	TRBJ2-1	CASSGTGLAGPEQFF	TGTGCCAGCAGCGGGACGGGACTAGCGGGACCTGAGCAGTTCTTC
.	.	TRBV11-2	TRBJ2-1	CASSLAAVTGSEQFF	TGTGCCAGCAGCTTAGCCGCGGTTACAGGCAGTGAGCAGTTCTTC
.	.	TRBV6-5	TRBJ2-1	CASSSPGLSGNEQFF	TGTGCCAGCAGTTCGCCGGGACTCAGTGGGAATGAGCAGTTCTTC
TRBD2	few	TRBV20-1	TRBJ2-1	CSARDVAGGLYNEQFF	TGCAGTGCTAGAGATGTGGCGGGAGGGCTGTACAATGAGCAGTTCTTC
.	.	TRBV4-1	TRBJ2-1	CASSHDHPSSYNEQFF	TGCGCCAGCAGCCACGACCACCCGAGCTCCTACAATGAGCAGTTCTTC
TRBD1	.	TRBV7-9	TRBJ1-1	CASSFIPGGNTEAFF	TGTGCCAGCAGCTTTATACCAGGGGGGAACACTGAAGCTTTCTTT
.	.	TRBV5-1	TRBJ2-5	CASDPGEGETQYF	TGCGCCAGCGACCCAGGGGAAGGAGAGACCCAGTACTTC
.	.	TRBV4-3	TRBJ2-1	CASSQEKAGYNEQFF	TGCGCCAGCAGCCAAGAGAAGGCCGGATACAATGAGCAGTTCTTC
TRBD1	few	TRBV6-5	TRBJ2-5	CASSYPTGGQETQYF	TGTGCCAGCAGTTACCCGACAGGGGGCCAAGAGACCCAGTACTTC
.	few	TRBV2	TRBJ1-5	CASSASGRRGQPQHF	TGTGCCAGCAGCGCTTCGGGCAGAAGGGGTCAGCCCCAGCATTTT
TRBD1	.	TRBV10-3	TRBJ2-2	CTISDRGGTGELFF	TGTACCATCAGTGACAGGGGGGGTACCGGGGAGCTGTTTTTT
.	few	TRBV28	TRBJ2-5	CASSATTGTQYF	TGTGCCAGCAGTGCGACAACTGGGACCCAGTACTTC
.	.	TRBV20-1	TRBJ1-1	CSARTTNTEAFF	TGCAGTGCAAGGACAACGAACACTGAAGCTTTCTTT
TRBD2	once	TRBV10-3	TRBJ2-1	CATRTSGSYNEQFF	TGTGCCACCAGGACTAGCGGGAGTTACAATGAGCAGTTCTTC
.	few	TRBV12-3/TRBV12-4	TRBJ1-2	CASSSSPGRGYTF	TGTGCCAGCAGTTCCAGCCCGGGACGAGGCTACACCTTC
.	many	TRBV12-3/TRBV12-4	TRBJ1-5	CASSLSSGPMNNQPQHF	TGTGCCAGCAGTTTAAGTTCGGGTCCGATGAACAATCAGCCCCAGCATTTT
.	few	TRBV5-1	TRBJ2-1	CASSPNPGTAANEQFF	TGCGCCAGCAGCCCTAACCCCGGGACGGCGGCCAATGAGCAGTTCTTC
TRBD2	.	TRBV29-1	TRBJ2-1	CSGRLAGGYNEQFF	TGCAGCGGGCGACTAGCGGGGGGATACAATGAGCAGTTCTTC
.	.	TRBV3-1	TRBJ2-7	CASSQRDKGEQYF	TGTGCCAGCAGCCAGAGAGATAAGGGCGAGCAGTACTTC
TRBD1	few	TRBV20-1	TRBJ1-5	CSARRQGPGPQHF	TGCAGTGCCCGCCGACAGGGTCCTGGGCCCCAGCATTTT
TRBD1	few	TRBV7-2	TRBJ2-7	CASSWGQGTGSYEQYF	TGTGCCAGTAGCTGGGGACAGGGGACTGGGTCCTACGAGCAGTACTTC
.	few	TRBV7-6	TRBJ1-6	CASSLDSGRNNSPLHF	TGTGCCAGCAGCTTAGACTCGGGTCGGAATAATTCACCCCTCCACTTT
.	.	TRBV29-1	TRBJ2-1	CSVGPTGRGEQFF	TGCAGCGTTGGTCCTACAGGGAGAGGTGAGCAGTTCTTC
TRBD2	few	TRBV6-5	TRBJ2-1	CASSYGTRSSPEQFF	TGTGCCAGCAGTTACGGGACTAGGAGCTCCCCTGAGCAGTTCTTC
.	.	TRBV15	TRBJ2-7	CATSRAGSEQYF	TGTGCCACCAGCAGAGCCGGGTCCGAGCAGTACTTC
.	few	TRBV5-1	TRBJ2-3	CASSVNPLNTQYF	TGCGCCAGCAGCGTAAACCCACTAAATACGCAGTATTTT
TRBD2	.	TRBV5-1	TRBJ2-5	CASSPGLAGGAETQYF	TGCGCCAGCAGCCCAGGACTAGCGGGAGGGGCTGAGACCCAGTACTTC